This T cell receptor beta chain was identified during a study of T-cell memory formation after mild COVID-19. Broader study findings: Clonal second-wave expansions that peaked on day 37 had unconfirmed SARS-CoV-2 specificity. Balance between CD4 and CD8 was seen in clones contracting day 15 to 85, and a CD4+ lean was seen in later expanders. CD4+ contracting clones were found mainly in CM and EM, and CD8+ ones in EMRA.

cDNA libraries for TCR alpha and TCR beta, carrying sample barcodes and UMIs, came from 5'RACE with constant-segment primers. TCRdb reprocessed the 5' RACE reads with MiXCR, giving one entry per CDR3 protein. The table records a few hundred thousand distinct CDR3 sequences, around 27% of them present only once. To note about this clonotype: What it binds is unknown.

The length of the CDR3 is 12 residues. CDR1 MGHDK and CDR2 SYGVNS come from the germline V gene. Between the trimmed V and J ends, which lost 6 bases and 8 bases, there was a span of 10 bases. The specimen sequenced was PBMCs or a T cell subset sorted from them (not recorded which). The TCR sequence derives from an adult woman who had mild COVID-19 (a few samples of this study predate the infection). Cell type and time point are not known. V gene TRBV25-1 combines with J gene TRBJ1-4, with D hard to call. This chain's CDR3 is CASRSGEEKLFF. The DNA for the CDR3 is TGTGCCAGCAGGTCGGGTGAGGAAAAACTGTTTTTT.